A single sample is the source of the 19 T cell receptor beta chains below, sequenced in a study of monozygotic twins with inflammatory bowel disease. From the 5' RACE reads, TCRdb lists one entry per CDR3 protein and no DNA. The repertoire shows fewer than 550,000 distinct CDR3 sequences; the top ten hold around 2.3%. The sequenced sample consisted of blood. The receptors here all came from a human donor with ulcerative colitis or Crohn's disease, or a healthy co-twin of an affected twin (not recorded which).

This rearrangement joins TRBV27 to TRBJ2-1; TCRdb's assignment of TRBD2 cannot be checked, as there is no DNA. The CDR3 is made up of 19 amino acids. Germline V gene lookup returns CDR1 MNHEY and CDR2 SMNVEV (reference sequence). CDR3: CASRPPTFSGRAPYNEQFF.

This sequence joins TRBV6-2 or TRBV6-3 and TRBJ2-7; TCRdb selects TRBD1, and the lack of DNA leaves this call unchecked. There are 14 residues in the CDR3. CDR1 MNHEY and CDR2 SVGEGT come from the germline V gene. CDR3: CASTADRLYYEQYF.

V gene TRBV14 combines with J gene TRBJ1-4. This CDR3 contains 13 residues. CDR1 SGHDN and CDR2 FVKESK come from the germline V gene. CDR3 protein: CASSLIRHEKLFF.

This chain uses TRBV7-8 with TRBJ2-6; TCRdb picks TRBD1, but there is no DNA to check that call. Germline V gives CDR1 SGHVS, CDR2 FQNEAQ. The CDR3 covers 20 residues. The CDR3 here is CASSLLRQGGLASGANVLTF.

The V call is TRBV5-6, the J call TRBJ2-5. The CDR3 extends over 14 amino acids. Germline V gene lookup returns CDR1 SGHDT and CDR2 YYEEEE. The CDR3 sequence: CASSWEVTQETQYF.

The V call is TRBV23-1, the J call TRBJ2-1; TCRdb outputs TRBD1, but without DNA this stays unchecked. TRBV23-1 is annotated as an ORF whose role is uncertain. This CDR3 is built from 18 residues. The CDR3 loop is CASSQSAPAGCSYNEQFF.

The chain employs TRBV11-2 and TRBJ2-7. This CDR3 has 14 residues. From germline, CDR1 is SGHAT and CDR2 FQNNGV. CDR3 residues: CASSLVGYTYEQYF.

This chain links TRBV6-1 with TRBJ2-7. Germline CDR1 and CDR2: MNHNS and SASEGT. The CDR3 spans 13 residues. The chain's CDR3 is CASSAGITYEQYF.

Here the CDR3 reads CASRGLYREETQYF. V gene TRBV6-1 combines with J gene TRBJ2-5; no DNA is available, so the TRBD2 call from TCRdb remains unchecked. The CDR3 totals 14 residues. Germline CDR1 is MNHNS and CDR2 is SASEGT.

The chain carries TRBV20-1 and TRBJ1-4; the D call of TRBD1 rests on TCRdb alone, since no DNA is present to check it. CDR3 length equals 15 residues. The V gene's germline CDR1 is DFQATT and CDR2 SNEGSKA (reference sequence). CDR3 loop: CSASPLGGLEEKLFF.

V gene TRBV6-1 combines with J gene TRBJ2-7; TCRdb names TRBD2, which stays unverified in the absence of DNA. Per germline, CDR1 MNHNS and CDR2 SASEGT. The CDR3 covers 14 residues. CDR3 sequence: CASTRTSALYEQYF.

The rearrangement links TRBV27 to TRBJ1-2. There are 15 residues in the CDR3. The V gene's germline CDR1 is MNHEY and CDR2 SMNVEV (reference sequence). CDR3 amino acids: CASSFPPGGLYGYTF.

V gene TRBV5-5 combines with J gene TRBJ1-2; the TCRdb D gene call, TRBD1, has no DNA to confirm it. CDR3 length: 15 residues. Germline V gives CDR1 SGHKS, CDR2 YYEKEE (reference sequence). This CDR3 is CASSYTWDRAFGYTF.

The CDR3 here is CASGGEAEFQPQHF. The rearrangement joins TRBV19 to TRBJ1-5. The germline gives CDR1 LNHDA, CDR2 SQIVND (reference sequence). The CDR3 runs 14 residues. The variable domain in full, completed from reference TRBV19 and TRBJ1-5, reads DGGITQSPKYLFRKEGQNVTLSCEQNLNHDAMYWYRQDPGQGLRLIYYSQIVNDFQKGDIAEGYSVSREKKESFPLTVTSAQKNPTAFYLCASGGEAEFQPQHFGDGTRLSIL.

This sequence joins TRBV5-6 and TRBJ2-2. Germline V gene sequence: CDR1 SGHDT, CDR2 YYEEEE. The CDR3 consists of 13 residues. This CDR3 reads CASSLWDTGELFF. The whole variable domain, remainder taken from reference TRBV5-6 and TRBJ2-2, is DAGVTQSPTHLIKTRGQQVTLRCSPKSGHDTVSWYQQALGQGPQFIFQYYEEEERQRGNFPDRFSGHQFPNYSSELNVNALLLGDSALYLCASSLWDTGELFFGEGSRLTVL.

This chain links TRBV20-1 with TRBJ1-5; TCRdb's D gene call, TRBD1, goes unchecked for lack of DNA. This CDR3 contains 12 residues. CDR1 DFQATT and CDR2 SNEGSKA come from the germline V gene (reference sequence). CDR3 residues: CSVRTGDQPQHF.

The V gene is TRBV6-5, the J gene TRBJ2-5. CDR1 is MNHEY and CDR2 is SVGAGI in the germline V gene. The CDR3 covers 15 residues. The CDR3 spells CASSWLNRGQETQYF.

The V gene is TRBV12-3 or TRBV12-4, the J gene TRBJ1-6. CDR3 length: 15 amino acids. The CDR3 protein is CASRDRSSYNSPLHF.

CDR3 sequence reads: CASSPIVWSEAFF. This rearrangement joins TRBV18 to TRBJ1-1. CDR3 length equals 13 residues. The germline V gene encodes CDR1 KGHSH and CDR2 LQKENI.